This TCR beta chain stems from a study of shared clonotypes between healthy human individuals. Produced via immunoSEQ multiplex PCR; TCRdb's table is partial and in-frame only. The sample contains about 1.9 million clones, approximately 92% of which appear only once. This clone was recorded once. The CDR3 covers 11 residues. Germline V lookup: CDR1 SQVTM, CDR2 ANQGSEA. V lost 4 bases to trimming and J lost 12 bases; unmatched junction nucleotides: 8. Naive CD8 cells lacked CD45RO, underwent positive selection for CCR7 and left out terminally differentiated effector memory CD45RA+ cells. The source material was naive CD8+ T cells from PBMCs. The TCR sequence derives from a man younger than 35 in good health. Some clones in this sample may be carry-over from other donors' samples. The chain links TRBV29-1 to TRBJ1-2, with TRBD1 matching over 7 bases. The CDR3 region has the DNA TGCAGCGTTGGAGGACAGGAACCTGACACCTTC. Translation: CSVGGQEPDTF.